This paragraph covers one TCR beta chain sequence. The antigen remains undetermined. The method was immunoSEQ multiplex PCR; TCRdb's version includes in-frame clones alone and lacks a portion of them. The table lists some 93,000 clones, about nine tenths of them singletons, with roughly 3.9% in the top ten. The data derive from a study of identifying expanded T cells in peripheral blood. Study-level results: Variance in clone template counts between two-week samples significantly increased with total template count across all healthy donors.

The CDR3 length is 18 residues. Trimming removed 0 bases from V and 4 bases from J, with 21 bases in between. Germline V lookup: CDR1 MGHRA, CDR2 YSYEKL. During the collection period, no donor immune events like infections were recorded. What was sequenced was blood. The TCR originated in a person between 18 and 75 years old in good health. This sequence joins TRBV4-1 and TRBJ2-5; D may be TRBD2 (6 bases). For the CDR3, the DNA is TGCGCCAGCAGCCAAGAAGGAGCTAGCGCAAAAGGTGGAGAGACCCAGTACTTC. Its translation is CASSQEGASAKGGETQYF.